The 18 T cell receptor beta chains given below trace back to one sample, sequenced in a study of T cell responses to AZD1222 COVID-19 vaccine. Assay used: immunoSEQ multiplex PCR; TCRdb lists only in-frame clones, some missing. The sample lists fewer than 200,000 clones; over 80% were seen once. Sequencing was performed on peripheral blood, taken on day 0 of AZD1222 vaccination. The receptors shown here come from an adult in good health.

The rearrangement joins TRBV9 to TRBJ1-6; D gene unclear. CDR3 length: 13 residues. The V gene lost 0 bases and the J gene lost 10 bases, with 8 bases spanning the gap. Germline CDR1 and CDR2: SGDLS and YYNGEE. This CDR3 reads CASSVGTDSPLHF. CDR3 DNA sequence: TGTGCCAGCAGCGTAGGAACGGACTCACCCCTCCACTTT.

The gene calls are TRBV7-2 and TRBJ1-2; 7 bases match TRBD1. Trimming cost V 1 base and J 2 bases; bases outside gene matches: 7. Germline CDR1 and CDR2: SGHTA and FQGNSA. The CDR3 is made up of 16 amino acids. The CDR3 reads CASSLEGAGTNYGYTF. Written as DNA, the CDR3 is TGTGCCAGCAGCTTAGAGGGGGCAGGGACCAACTATGGCTACACCTTC.

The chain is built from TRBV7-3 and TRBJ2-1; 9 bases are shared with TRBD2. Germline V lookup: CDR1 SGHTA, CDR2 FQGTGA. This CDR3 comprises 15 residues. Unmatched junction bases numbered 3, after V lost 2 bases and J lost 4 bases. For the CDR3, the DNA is TGTGCCAGCAGCTTACCTAGCGGGACTTACAATGAGCAGTTCTTC. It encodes CASSLPSGTYNEQFF.

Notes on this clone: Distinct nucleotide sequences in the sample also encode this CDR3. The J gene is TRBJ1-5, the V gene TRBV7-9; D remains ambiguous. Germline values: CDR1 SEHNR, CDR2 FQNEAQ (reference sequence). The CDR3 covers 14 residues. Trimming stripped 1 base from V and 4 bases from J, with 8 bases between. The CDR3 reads CASSLGGLNQPQHF. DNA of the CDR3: TGTGCCAGCAGCTTAGGAGGGTTAAATCAGCCCCAGCATTTT.

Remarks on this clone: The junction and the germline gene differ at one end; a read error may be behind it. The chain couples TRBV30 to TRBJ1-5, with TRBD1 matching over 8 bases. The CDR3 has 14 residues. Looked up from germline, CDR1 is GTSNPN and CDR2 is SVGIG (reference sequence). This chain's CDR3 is CAWSQGTGDQPQHF. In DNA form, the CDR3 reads TGTGCATGGAGCCAGGGGACAGGCGATCAGCCCCAGCATTTT.

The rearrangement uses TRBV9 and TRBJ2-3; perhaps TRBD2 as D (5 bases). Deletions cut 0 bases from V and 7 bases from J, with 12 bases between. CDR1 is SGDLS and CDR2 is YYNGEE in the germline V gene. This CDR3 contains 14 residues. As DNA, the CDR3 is TGTGCCAGCAGCGTAGCCGGGGAGCTAAATACGCAGTATTTT. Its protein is CASSVAGELNTQYF.

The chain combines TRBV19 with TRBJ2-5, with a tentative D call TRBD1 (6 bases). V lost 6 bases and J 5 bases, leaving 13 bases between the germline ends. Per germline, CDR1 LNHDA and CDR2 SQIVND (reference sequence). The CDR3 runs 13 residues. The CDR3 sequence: CASRYRVGETQYF. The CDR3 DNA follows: TGTGCCAGTAGATACAGGGTTGGGGAGACCCAGTACTTC. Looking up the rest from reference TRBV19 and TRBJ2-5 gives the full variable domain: DGGITQSPKYLFRKEGQNVTLSCEQNLNHDAMYWYRQDPGQGLRLIYYSQIVNDFQKGDIAEGYSVSREKKESFPLTVTSAQKNPTAFYLCASRYRVGETQYFGPGTRLLVL.

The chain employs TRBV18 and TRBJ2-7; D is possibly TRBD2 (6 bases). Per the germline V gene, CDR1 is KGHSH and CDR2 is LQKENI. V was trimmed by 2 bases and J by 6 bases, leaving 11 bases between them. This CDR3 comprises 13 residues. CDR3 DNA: TGTGCCAGCTCACCAAGCGCCGGGGGCGAGCAGTACTTC. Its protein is CASSPSAGGEQYF.

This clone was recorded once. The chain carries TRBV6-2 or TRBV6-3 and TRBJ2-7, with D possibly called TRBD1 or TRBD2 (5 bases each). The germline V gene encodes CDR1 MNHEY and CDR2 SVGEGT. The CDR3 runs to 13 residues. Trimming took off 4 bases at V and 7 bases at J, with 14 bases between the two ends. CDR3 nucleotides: TGTGCCAGCAGTTCGGGACCCACCGAGGAGCAGTACTTC. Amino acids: CASSSGPTEEQYF.

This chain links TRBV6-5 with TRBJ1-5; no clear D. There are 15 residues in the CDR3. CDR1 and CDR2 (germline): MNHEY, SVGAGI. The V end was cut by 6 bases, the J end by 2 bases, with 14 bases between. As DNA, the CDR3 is TGTGCCAGCAGCCGGACCCCAGAGGGCAATCAGCCCCAGCATTTT. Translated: CASSRTPEGNQPQHF.

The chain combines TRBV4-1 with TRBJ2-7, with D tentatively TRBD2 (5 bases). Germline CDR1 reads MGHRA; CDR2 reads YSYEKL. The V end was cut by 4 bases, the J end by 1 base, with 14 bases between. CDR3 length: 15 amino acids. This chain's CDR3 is CASSPAPGLSYEQYF. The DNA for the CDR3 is TGCGCCAGCAGCCCGGCCCCCGGACTTTCCTACGAGCAGTACTTC.

CDR3 sequence: CASSASHEAFF. The CDR3 DNA is TGTGCCAGCAGTGCAAGTCATGAAGCTTTCTTT. V gene TRBV2 combines with J gene TRBJ1-1; D unclear. This CDR3 has 11 amino acids. With 4 bases removed from V and 7 bases from J, the gap between germline ends came to 7 bases. From germline, CDR1 is SNHLY and CDR2 FYNNEI. Based on the CDR3 plus reference TRBV2 and TRBJ1-1, the full variable domain is EPEVTQTPSHQVTQMGQEVILRCVPISNHLYFYWYRQILGQKVEFLVSFYNNEISEKSEIFDDQFSVERPDGSNFTLKIRSTKLEDSAMYFCASSASHEAFFGQGTRLTVV.

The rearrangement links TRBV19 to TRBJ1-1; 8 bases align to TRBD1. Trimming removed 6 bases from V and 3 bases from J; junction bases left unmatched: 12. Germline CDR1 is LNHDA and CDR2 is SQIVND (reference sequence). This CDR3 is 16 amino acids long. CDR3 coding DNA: TGTGCCAGTAGCGTCGGACAGGGATGGGAGGACACTGAAGCTTTCTTT. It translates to CASSVGQGWEDTEAFF.

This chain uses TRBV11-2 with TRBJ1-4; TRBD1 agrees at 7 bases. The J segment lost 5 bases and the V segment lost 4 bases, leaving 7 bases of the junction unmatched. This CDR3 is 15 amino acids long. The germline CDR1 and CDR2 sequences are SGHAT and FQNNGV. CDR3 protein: CASSWATGTNEKLFF. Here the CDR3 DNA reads TGTGCCAGCAGCTGGGCGACAGGGACAAATGAAAAACTGTTTTTT.

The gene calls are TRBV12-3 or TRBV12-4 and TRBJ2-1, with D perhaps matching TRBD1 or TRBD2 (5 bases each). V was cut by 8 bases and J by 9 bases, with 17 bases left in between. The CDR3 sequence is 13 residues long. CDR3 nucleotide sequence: TGTGCCAGCGGCAGAGCAGGGACGGCTGAGCAGTTCTTC. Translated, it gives CASGRAGTAEQFF.

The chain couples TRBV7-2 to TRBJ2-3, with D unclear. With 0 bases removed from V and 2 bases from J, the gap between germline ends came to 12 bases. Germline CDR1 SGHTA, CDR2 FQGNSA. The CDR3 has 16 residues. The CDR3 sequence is CASSLARLRITDTQYF. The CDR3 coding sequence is TGTGCCAGCAGCTTAGCTCGCCTACGGATCACAGATACGCAGTATTTT. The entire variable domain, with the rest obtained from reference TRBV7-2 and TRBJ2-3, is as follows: GAGVSQSPSNKVTEKGKDVELRCDPISGHTALYWYRQSLGQGLEFLIYFQGNSAPDKSGLPSDRFSAERTGGSVSTLTIQRTQQEDSAVYLCASSLARLRITDTQYFGPGTRLTVL.

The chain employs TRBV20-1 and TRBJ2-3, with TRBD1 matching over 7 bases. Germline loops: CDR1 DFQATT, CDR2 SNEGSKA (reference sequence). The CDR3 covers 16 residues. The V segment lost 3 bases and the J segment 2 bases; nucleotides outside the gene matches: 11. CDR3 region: CSASTRQGTFTDTQYF. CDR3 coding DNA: TGCAGTGCTAGTACACGACAGGGAACCTTCACAGATACGCAGTATTTT.

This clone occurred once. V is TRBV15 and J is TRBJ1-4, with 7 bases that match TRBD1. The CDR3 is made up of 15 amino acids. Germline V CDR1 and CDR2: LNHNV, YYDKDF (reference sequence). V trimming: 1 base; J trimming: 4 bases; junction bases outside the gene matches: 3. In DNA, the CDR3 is TGTGCCACCAGCAGAGTGGGACAGATTAATGAAAAACTGTTTTTT. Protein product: CATSRVGQINEKLFF. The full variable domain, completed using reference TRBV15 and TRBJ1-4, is DAMVIQNPRYQVTQFGKPVTLSCSQTLNHNVMYWYQQKSSQAPKLLFHYYDKDFNNEADTPDNFQSRRPNTSFCFLDIRSPGLGDTAMYLCATSRVGQINEKLFFGSGTQLSVL.